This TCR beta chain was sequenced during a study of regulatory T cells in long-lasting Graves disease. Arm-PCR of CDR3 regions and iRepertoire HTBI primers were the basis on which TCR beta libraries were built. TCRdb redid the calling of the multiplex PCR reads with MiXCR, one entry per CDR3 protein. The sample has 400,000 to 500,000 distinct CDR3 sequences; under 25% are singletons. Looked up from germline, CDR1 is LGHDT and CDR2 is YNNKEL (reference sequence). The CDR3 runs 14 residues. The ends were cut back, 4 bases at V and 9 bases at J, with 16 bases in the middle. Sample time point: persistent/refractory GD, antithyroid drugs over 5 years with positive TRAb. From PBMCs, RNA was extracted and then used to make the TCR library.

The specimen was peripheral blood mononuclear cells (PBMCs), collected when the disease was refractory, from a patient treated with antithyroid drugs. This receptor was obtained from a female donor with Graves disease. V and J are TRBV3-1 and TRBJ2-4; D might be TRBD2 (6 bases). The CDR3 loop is CASSPGGLGGIQYF. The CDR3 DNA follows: TGTGCCAGCAGCCCCGGCGGCCTGGGAGGCATTCAGTACTTC.